What follows describes a single T cell receptor beta chain. The data belong to a study of blood T cell repertoires in COVID-19. Overall study context: T cells, B-cell-depleted T cells, or PBMCs supplied cDNA or gDNA.

The germline CDR1 and CDR2 sequences are SGHTS and YDEGEE. This CDR3 is 19 amino acids long. Losses at the gene ends were 1 base for V and 3 bases for J; bases not matched to a gene: 13. In the original processing: From reference gene primer amplification, estimates of nucleated cell counts were derived. Some clones are missing from TCRdb's copy, which holds only in-frame ones; the method was immunoSEQ multiplex PCR. V, J and clone size reflect that table, while D and trimming were determined from the DNA. This table has fewer than 200,000 clones, approximately 82% appearing once. Sequencing was performed on PBMCs or T cells enriched from blood (not recorded which). The receptor was isolated from a man in his sixties who had recovered from COVID-19. The chain employs TRBV5-8 and TRBJ2-6; 7 positions match TRBD1. The CDR3 DNA reads as TGTGCCAGCAGCTTGCAGGGGGTTGGTGCGCGACATGGGGCCAACGTCCTGACTTTC. The encoded protein is CASSLQGVGARHGANVLTF. Using reference TRBV5-8 and TRBJ2-6 for the parts outside the CDR3, the full variable domain is EAGVTQSPTHLIKTRGQQATLRCSPISGHTSVYWYQQALGLGLQFLLWYDEGEERNRGNFPPRFSGRQFPNYSSELNVNALELEDSALYLCASSLQGVGARHGANVLTFGAGSRLTVL.